This T cell receptor (beta chain) appears in the sequencing data of a study of cytomegalovirus exposure and HLA in healthy donors. V lost 0 bases and J lost 2; bases outside the gene matches: 3. CDR1 is GTSNPN, CDR2 SVGIG, per germline (reference sequence). This CDR3 spans 15 amino acids. Researchers ran the PCR with 60 Vbeta and 13 Jbeta primers. Clones were read by immunoSEQ multiplex PCR, and TCRdb kept only the in-frame ones, dropping some. The sample lists around 150,000 clones, approximately 80% occurring once. The rearrangement joins TRBV30 to TRBJ2-7; TRBD1 aligns across 11 bases. The sequence derives from a male donor in good health and CMV-seronegative. The sample comprised PBMCs. The CDR3 DNA sequence: TGTGCCTGGAGTGTCGGGACAGGGGGAACCTACGAGCAGTACTTC. Translating it yields CAWSVGTGGTYEQYF. The whole variable domain, filled in from reference TRBV30 and TRBJ2-7, reads SQTIHQWPATLVQPVGSPLSLECTVEGTSNPNLYWYRQAAGRGLQLLFYSVGIGQISSEVPQNLSASRPQDRQFILSSKKLLLSDSGFYLCAWSVGTGGTYEQYFGPGTRLTVT.